The 18 T cell receptor beta chains listed next were all sequenced from one sample in a study of CXCR3-negative and CXCR3-positive naive CD8 T cells. General study findings and limits: Relative to CXCR3-negative naive cells, CXCR3-positive naive cells had more hydrophobic TRB CDR3s.

The antigens for these receptors are not known. 5' RACE that incorporated UMI labels was used to prepare the TRB cDNA libraries. Following a re-call of the 5' RACE reads, TCRdb has one entry per CDR3 protein and lacks DNA. Across about 63,000 distinct CDR3 sequences, the top ten clones capture around 5% of the sample. The source material was naive CXCR3+ CD8+ T cells from blood. Subset meaning: CD45RO-CCR7+CD27+CD95- naive CD8+ T cells expressing CXCR3 (TNR3+). Receptors were obtained from a human donor in good health. Some clones in this sample may be carry-over from other donors' samples.

The chain has TRBV29-1 and TRBJ1-1; the TRBD1 assignment by TCRdb is unverifiable without DNA. Per the germline V gene, CDR1 is SQVTM and CDR2 is ANQGSEA. This CDR3 is 14 amino acids long. The CDR3 protein is CSVEAQGAGTEAFF.

The chain has TRBV4-3 and TRBJ2-7; TCRdb names TRBD1, which stays unverified in the absence of DNA. The CDR3 extends over 16 amino acids. The germline V gene encodes CDR1 LGHNA and CDR2 YSLEER. The CDR3: CASSQDPAGPSYEQYF.

The V call is TRBV21-1, the J call TRBJ2-7. TRBV21-1 is described as a pseudogene. This CDR3 has 15 amino acids. Here the CDR3 reads CASSKYQTPSYEQYF.

The chain employs TRBV29-1 and TRBJ1-1; TCRdb names TRBD1, which stays unverified in the absence of DNA. In germline, CDR1 is SQVTM, CDR2 ANQGSEA. The CDR3 extends over 13 amino acids. This CDR3 reads CSVYPGANTEAFF. The full variable domain, completed using reference TRBV29-1 and TRBJ1-1, is SAVISQKPSRDICQRGTSLTIQCQVDSQVTMMFWYRQQPGQSLTLIATANQGSEATYESGFVIDKFPISRPNLTFSTLTVSNMSPEDSSIYLCSVYPGANTEAFFGQGTRLTVV.

The rearrangement uses TRBV20-1 and TRBJ2-1; TCRdb lists TRBD2, though no DNA is available to test this call. The CDR3 spans 15 residues. The germline V gene has CDR1 DFQATT and CDR2 SNEGSKA (reference sequence). The CDR3 reads CSARDGLAGWNEQFF.

V usage is TRBV10-3 and J usage is TRBJ1-4; without DNA, the TCRdb call of TRBD1 cannot be checked. CDR1 is ENHRY, CDR2 SYGVKD, per germline. This CDR3 comprises 14 residues. This chain's CDR3 is CAISESGGNEKLFF.

V and J are TRBV6-5 and TRBJ2-3; TCRdb picks TRBD2, but there is no DNA to check that call. Germline V gene data show CDR1 as MNHEY and CDR2 as SVGAGI. This CDR3 spans 16 amino acids. CDR3 in amino acids: CASSSKLAGFTDTQYF.

The chain has TRBV25-1 and TRBJ2-1; TCRdb names TRBD2, which stays unverified in the absence of DNA. CDR1 is MGHDK, CDR2 SYGVNS, per germline. This CDR3 is 14 amino acids long. Here the CDR3 reads CASSEAGWSVEQFF.

The chain carries TRBV5-1 and TRBJ1-5. The CDR3 is made up of 14 amino acids. The germline gives CDR1 SGHRS, CDR2 YFSETQ. CDR3 region: CASSLGRSNQPQHF.

CDR3: CASSPTGEISPLHF. The V call is TRBV28, the J call TRBJ1-6; TCRdb calls TRBD1, which cannot be checked without DNA. CDR3 length equals 14 residues. Germline lookup yields CDR1 MDHEN and CDR2 SYDVKM.

The rearrangement joins TRBV7-2 to TRBJ2-5; there is no DNA to check the TCRdb D call of TRBD2. CDR1 is SGHTA and CDR2 is FQGNSA in the germline V gene. This CDR3 contains 18 residues. The CDR3 protein is CASSPVLWSSGEQETQYF.

CDR3 residues: CASSFGGQGYEQYF. The rearrangement links TRBV7-9 to TRBJ2-7; TCRdb selects TRBD1, and the lack of DNA leaves this call unchecked. Germline V lookup: CDR1 SEHNR, CDR2 FQNEAQ (reference sequence). This CDR3 region has 14 residues. Filled out from reference TRBV7-9 and TRBJ2-7, the complete variable domain reads DTGVSQNPRHKITKRGQNVTFRCDPISEHNRLYWYRQTLGQGPEFLTYFQNEAQLEKSRLLSDRFSAERPKGSFSTLEIQRTEQGDSAMYLCASSFGGQGYEQYFGPGTRLTVT.

The chain carries TRBV29-1 and TRBJ2-1; the TRBD2 assignment by TCRdb is unverifiable without DNA. The length of the CDR3 is 15 residues. The V gene's germline CDR1 is SQVTM and CDR2 ANQGSEA. The chain's CDR3 is CSVEGLAGPYNEQFF.

This chain joins TRBV7-9 and TRBJ2-7; TCRdb designates TRBD1, a call that cannot be tested without DNA. Germline assignment: CDR1 SEHNR and CDR2 FQNEAQ (reference sequence). The CDR3 sequence is 12 residues long. The CDR3 is CASSSQGDEQYF.

The chain recombines TRBV11-2 with TRBJ2-1; TCRdb selects TRBD1, and the lack of DNA leaves this call unchecked. Germline CDR1 reads SGHAT; CDR2 reads FQNNGV. The CDR3 contains 11 residues. This CDR3 is CASSPRAEQFF.

CDR3: CSVERQGAYEQYF. The chain links TRBV29-1 to TRBJ2-7; TCRdb gives TRBD1 as the D gene, but with no DNA this cannot be confirmed. This CDR3 region has 13 residues. Germline V gives CDR1 SQVTM, CDR2 ANQGSEA.

The chain employs TRBV4-2 and TRBJ2-1; TCRdb outputs TRBD2, but without DNA this stays unchecked. CDR3 length: 14 residues. CDR1 and CDR2 from the germline V gene are LGHNA and YNFKEQ. CDR3 sequence: CASSQAGLASEQFF.

V and J are TRBV28 and TRBJ1-6. This CDR3 contains 16 residues. Germline V gene data show CDR1 as MDHEN and CDR2 as SYDVKM. This CDR3 reads CASSFGGETFSSPLHF.